One and the same sample provided the 2 T cell receptor beta chains below, sequenced in a study of shared clonotypes between healthy human individuals. TCRdb keeps only in-frame clones here, not all; method: immunoSEQ multiplex PCR. This table has 950,000 to 1,100,000 clones, about 76% appearing once. The sample comprised memory CD4+ T cells sorted from blood. Stated subset: CD45RA-negative fraction. These receptor sequences come from a man in his late teens or twenties in good health.

This chain connects TRBV19 to TRBJ2-6; 7 bases are shared with TRBD1. V dropped 7 bases and J dropped 1; count of bases not matched to a gene: 7. Germline CDR1 is LNHDA and CDR2 is SQIVND (reference sequence). The length of the CDR3 is 16 residues. CDR3: CASTGQLVSGANVLTF. CDR3 DNA: TGTGCCAGTACGGGACAGTTGGTGTCTGGGGCCAACGTCCTGACTTTC.

The V and J genes are TRBV5-5 and TRBJ2-7; 9 bases are a match to TRBD1. The CDR3 extends over 15 amino acids. Germline V gives CDR1 SGHKS, CDR2 YYEKEE (reference sequence). V shed 4 bases, J shed 2 bases, and the junction held 7 bases outside the gene matches. The CDR3 DNA follows: TGTGCCAGCAGCCGCGCGGACAGGGGAACCTACGAGCAGTACTTC. This codes for CASSRADRGTYEQYF.